The TCR beta chain described here comes from a study of OX40 agonist ivuxolimab in advanced cancers. Study details: The patients received agonistic anti-OX40 (CD134) antibody ivuxolimab.

It was autoimmune disease history or systemic immunosuppression that excluded patients. J lost 3 bases, V lost 3 bases, and 10 bases had no gene match. Germline-derived CDR1 and CDR2 are MGHDK and SYGVNS. The CDR3 length is 17 residues. Assay used: immunoSEQ multiplex PCR; TCRdb lists only in-frame clones, some missing. In the table there are about 35,000 clones, about 90% of which are singletons. The TCR originated in an adult with an advanced solid tumor such as melanoma, head and neck, liver or kidney cancer. The material sequenced was CD4+ or CD8+ T cells sorted from blood, taken in a trial of the OX40 agonist ivuxolimab. This chain uses TRBV25-1 with TRBJ1-4, with 7 bases fitting TRBD1. For the CDR3, the DNA is TGTGCCAGCAGTGATGGGACAGCCGTTTTGGCTAATGAAAAACTGTTTTTT. It yields the protein CASSDGTAVLANEKLFF.